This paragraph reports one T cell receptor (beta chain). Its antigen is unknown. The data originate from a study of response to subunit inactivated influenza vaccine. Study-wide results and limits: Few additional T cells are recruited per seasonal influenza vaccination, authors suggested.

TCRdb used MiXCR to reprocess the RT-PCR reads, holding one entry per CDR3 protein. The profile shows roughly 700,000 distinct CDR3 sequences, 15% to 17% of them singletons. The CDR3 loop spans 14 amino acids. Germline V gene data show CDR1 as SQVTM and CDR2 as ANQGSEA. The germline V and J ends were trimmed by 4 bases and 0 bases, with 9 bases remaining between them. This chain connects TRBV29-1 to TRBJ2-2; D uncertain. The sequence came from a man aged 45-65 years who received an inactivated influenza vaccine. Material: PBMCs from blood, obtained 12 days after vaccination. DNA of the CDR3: TGCAGCGTTGCGTTTCTTACGAACACCGGGGAGCTGTTTTTT. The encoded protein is CSVAFLTNTGELFF.